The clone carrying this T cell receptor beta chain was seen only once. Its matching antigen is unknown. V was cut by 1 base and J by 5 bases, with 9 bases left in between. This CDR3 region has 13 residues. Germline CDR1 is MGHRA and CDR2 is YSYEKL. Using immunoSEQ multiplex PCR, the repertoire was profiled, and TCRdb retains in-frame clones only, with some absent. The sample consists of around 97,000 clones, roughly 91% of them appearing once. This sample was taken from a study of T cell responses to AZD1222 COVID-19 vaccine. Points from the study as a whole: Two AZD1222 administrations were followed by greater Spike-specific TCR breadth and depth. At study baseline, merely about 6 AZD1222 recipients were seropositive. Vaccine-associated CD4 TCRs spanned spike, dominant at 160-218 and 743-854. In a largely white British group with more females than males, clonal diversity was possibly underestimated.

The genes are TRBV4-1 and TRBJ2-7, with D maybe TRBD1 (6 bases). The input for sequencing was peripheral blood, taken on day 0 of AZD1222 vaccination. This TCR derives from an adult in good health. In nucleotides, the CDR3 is TGCGCCAGCAGCCAAGCCTCAGGGGACGAGCAGTACTTC. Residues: CASSQASGDEQYF.